These 3 T cell receptor beta chains came from one sample sequenced in a study of cytomegalovirus exposure and HLA in healthy donors. With 60 Vbeta and 13 Jbeta primers, the PCR was carried out. Repertoires were generated with immunoSEQ multiplex PCR, while TCRdb's copy carries only in-frame clones and drops some. The data show 200,000 to 250,000 clones, just under 85% seen once. The sequencing input was PBMCs. The receptors stem from a woman in her thirties or forties in good health and CMV-seronegative.

As regards this clone: Other DNA sequences in this specimen translate into the identical CDR3. The chain recombines TRBV9 with TRBJ1-3; D might be TRBD1 (6 bases). This CDR3 has 15 amino acids. The germline gives CDR1 SGDLS, CDR2 YYNGEE. Trimming pared 2 bases from V and 0 bases from J, leaving 9 bases between. CDR3 bases: TGTGCCAGCAGCGTGGAAGGGGGCTCTGGAAACACCATATATTTT. Amino acid sequence: CASSVEGGSGNTIYF.

This clone was seen more than once but under ten times. The genes are TRBV14 and TRBJ1-1; D unresolved. The CDR3 spans 13 residues. Germline CDR1 is SGHDN and CDR2 is FVKESK. Trimming left V 3 bases short and J 1 base short, with 6 bases between. The CDR3 here is CASSQAWNTEAFF. CDR3 sequence (DNA): TGTGCCAGCAGCCAGGCCTGGAACACTGAAGCTTTCTTT.

This chain links TRBV5-4 with TRBJ1-4; 7 nucleotides line up with TRBD1. The V segment lost 4 bases and the J segment 7 bases; nucleotides outside the gene matches: 10. In germline, CDR1 is SGHNT, CDR2 YYREEE (reference sequence). The CDR3 length is 15 residues. CDR3 in DNA: TGTGCCAGCAGCGTCATGACAGGGCCATTTGAAAAACTGTTTTTT. It is translated as CASSVMTGPFEKLFF.